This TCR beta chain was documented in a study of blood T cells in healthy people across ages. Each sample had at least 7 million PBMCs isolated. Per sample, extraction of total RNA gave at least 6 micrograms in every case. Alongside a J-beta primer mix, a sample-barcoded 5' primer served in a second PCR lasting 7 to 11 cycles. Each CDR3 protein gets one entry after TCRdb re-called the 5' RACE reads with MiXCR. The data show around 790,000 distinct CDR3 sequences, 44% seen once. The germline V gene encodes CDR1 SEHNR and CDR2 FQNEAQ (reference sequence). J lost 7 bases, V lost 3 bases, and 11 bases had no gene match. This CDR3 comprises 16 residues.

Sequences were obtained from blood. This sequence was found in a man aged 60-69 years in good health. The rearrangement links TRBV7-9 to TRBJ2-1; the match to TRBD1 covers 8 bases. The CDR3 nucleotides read TGTGCCAGCAGCTTCGGACAGGGTCAAGGTAGGAATGAGCAGTTCTTC. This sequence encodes CASSFGQGQGRNEQFF. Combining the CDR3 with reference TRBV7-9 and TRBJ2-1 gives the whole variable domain DTGVSQNPRHKITKRGQNVTFRCDPISEHNRLYWYRQTLGQGPEFLTYFQNEAQLEKSRLLSDRFSAERPKGSFSTLEIQRTEQGDSAMYLCASSFGQGQGRNEQFFGPGTRLTVL.